Presented here are 27 T cell receptor beta chains from one specimen sequenced in a study of cytomegalovirus exposure and HLA in healthy donors. Data came from immunoSEQ multiplex PCR; TCRdb stores just in-frame clones and leaves some out. The table shows around 150,000 clones, with 88% occurring only once. The sequenced sample was PBMCs. These receptors all stem from a woman in her late teens or twenties in good health and CMV-seropositive.

The chain combines TRBV2 with TRBJ1-2, with TRBD1 matching over 8 bases. This CDR3 region has 12 residues. CDR1 SNHLY and CDR2 FYNNEI come from the germline V gene. The V segment lost 11 bases and the J segment 8 bases; nucleotides outside the gene matches: 10. DNA for the CDR3: TGTGCCTTAACCCAGGGGGCGGGAGGCTACACCTTC. Its translation: CALTQGAGGYTF.

This chain joins TRBV29-1 and TRBJ2-1; 10 bases map to TRBD2. Germline V CDR1 and CDR2: SQVTM, ANQGSEA. V shed 1 base, J shed 6 bases, and the junction held 3 bases outside the gene matches. The CDR3 contains 14 residues. The CDR3 nucleotides read TGCAGCGTTGAAGGGAGCGGGGGGGCCAATGAGCAGTTCTTC. It codes for CSVEGSGGANEQFF.

This clone came up once. V usage is TRBV5-1 and J usage is TRBJ2-4, with TRBD1 matching 7 bases. J was trimmed by 8 bases and V by 4 bases; bases with no gene match: 12. This CDR3 has 15 residues. Germline V CDR1 and CDR2: SGHRS, YFSETQ. The DNA of the CDR3 is TGCGCCAGCAGCCAAACGACAGGGTTTGAGGACATTCAGTACTTC. Protein product: CASSQTTGFEDIQYF.

V gene TRBV28 combines with J gene TRBJ2-3, with 12 positions matching TRBD2. This CDR3 is 18 amino acids long. CDR1 and CDR2 (germline): MDHEN, SYDVKM. The junction had 12 bases not matched to a gene; V was cut back by 1 base and J by 7 bases. The CDR3 protein is CASSLFKDLAGGTHTQYF. The CDR3 nucleotides read TGTGCCAGCAGTTTATTTAAGGACCTAGCGGGGGGGACACATACGCAGTATTTT.

The chain recombines TRBV4-2 with TRBJ2-7; D might be TRBD1 (5 bases). The CDR3 has 14 residues. Germline CDR1 and CDR2: LGHNA and YNFKEQ. Trimming took off 0 bases at V and 4 bases at J, with 10 bases between the two ends. CDR3 residues: CASSQDLGPYEQYF. In nucleotides, the CDR3 is TGTGCCAGCAGCCAAGATTTGGGGCCGTACGAGCAGTACTTC.

The CDR3 is CASSQGLGQPSSYEQYF. DNA for the CDR3: TGCGCCAGCAGTCAAGGCTTGGGACAGCCGAGCTCCTACGAGCAGTACTTC. The V call is TRBV23-1, the J call TRBJ2-7; 7 bases line up with TRBD1. TRBV23-1 is sorted into the ORF group, with uncertain function. V gave up 2 bases and J gave up 0 bases; unmatched junction bases: 10. The CDR3 totals 17 residues.

V gene TRBV6-5 combines with J gene TRBJ2-7; 13 bases line up with TRBD2. The CDR3 runs 15 residues. J lost 4 bases, V lost 5 bases, and 5 bases had no gene match. Germline CDR1 and CDR2: MNHEY and SVGAGI. The CDR3 DNA reads as TGTGCCAGCAGTGCCCGGACTAGCGGGGGTTACGAGCAGTACTTC. Protein: CASSARTSGGYEQYF.

V and J are TRBV5-1 and TRBJ2-1, with TRBD2 matching over 13 bases. Germline V gene sequence: CDR1 SGHRS, CDR2 YFSETQ. Unmatched junction bases numbered 1, after V lost 3 bases and J lost 1 base. The CDR3 totals 16 residues. As DNA, the CDR3 is TGCGCCAGCAGCTGGACTAGCGGGAGTTCCTACAATGAGCAGTTCTTC. It encodes CASSWTSGSSYNEQFF.

This clone was detected only a few times. The V call is TRBV11-3, the J call TRBJ2-7; 9 nucleotides agree with TRBD1. Germline loops: CDR1 SGHNT, CDR2 YENEEA. The CDR3 is made up of 20 amino acids. J was trimmed by 4 bases and V by 3 bases; bases with no gene match: 22. The CDR3 coding sequence is TGTGCCAGCAGCTTCCATTCCACGGGACAGGGCACAACATTGGGATACGAGCAGTACTTC. Translation: CASSFHSTGQGTTLGYEQYF. Supplemented by reference TRBV11-3 and TRBJ2-7, the full variable domain reads EAGVVQSPRYKIIEKKQPVAFWCNPISGHNTLYWYLQNLGQGPELLIRYENEEAVDDSQLPKDRFSAERLKGVDSTLKIQPAELGDSAVYLCASSFHSTGQGTTLGYEQYFGPGTRLTVT.

There are a few counts of this clone. The genes are TRBV6-5 and TRBJ1-6; 9 bases match TRBD1. The V and J ends lost 5 bases and 9 bases, in that order; junction bases with no gene match: 5. Germline lookup yields CDR1 MNHEY and CDR2 SVGAGI. This CDR3 comprises 14 residues. CDR3: CASSRTGASSPLHF. DNA for the CDR3: TGTGCCAGCAGTCGGACAGGGGCGAGTTCACCCCTCCACTTT.

In nucleotides, the CDR3 is TGTGCCAGCAGCTTAGTAGGGGGCCGGGAGCCCCAGCATTTT. Amino acids: CASSLVGGREPQHF. The chain recombines TRBV11-2 with TRBJ1-5; 7 positions agree with TRBD1. Trimming took 1 base from V and 8 from J; bases not matched to a gene: 5. There are 14 residues in the CDR3. From germline, CDR1 is SGHAT and CDR2 FQNNGV.

The chain has TRBV6-1 and TRBJ2-1; TRBD2 matches 8 bases. The J segment lost 7 bases and the V segment lost 6 bases, leaving 8 bases of the junction unmatched. Per germline, CDR1 MNHNS and CDR2 SASEGT. CDR3 length: 14 amino acids. In DNA, the CDR3 is TGTGCCAGCAGGAGAGCGGGAGATGTAAATGAGCAGTTCTTC. Its protein product is CASRRAGDVNEQFF.

In its sample, this clone was seen a few times. This sequence joins TRBV7-9 and TRBJ2-7, with D uncertain. Germline V CDR1 and CDR2: SEHNR, FQNEAQ (reference sequence). Trimming took 3 bases from V and 6 from J, leaving 3 bases between them. This CDR3 has 10 amino acids. CDR3 amino acids: CASSLREQYF. The CDR3 region has the DNA TGTGCCAGCAGCTTGCGCGAGCAGTACTTC.

Comment on this clone: Other DNA sequences from this sample encode an identical CDR3 as well. This chain uses TRBV18 with TRBJ2-7; tentative D call: TRBD1 (5 bases). This CDR3 comprises 14 residues. Deletions cut 2 bases from V and 0 bases from J, with 8 bases between. CDR1 and CDR2 from the germline V gene are KGHSH and LQKENI. The DNA for the CDR3 is TGTGCCAGCTCACCAGGTCAGGGCTCCTACGAGCAGTACTTC. Translation: CASSPGQGSYEQYF.

This chain links TRBV5-5 with TRBJ1-1; unclear D gene. Germline values: CDR1 SGHKS, CDR2 YYEKEE (reference sequence). The CDR3 has 13 residues. Trimming removed 5 bases at V and 3 bases at J, with 11 bases between. DNA for the CDR3: TGTGCCAGCAGATTCGGGTCCCACACTGAAGCTTTCTTT. This translates into CASRFGSHTEAFF. The entire variable domain, with the rest obtained from reference TRBV5-5 and TRBJ1-1, is as follows: DAGVTQSPTHLIKTRGQQVTLRCSPISGHKSVSWYQQVLGQGPQFIFQYYEKEERGRGNFPDRFSARQFPNYSSELNVNALLLGDSALYLCASRFGSHTEAFFGQGTRLTVV.

The chain recombines TRBV7-2 with TRBJ2-1, with TRBD2 matching 7 bases. The trim removed 4 bases at V and 0 bases at J, leaving 6 bases unmatched. From germline, CDR1 is SGHTA and CDR2 FQGNSA. This CDR3 is built from 16 residues. Written as DNA, the CDR3 is TGTGCCAGCAGCTCTCGGGGGGTGGTCTCCTACAATGAGCAGTTCTTC. It translates to CASSSRGVVSYNEQFF.

The chain uses TRBV19 and TRBJ1-5; 8 bases are a match to TRBD1. CDR1 LNHDA and CDR2 SQIVND come from the germline V gene (reference sequence). Germline trimming cut 4 bases from V and 5 bases from J; bases unmatched to any gene: 13. The CDR3 is made up of 17 amino acids. CDR3 in amino acids: CASSKYRDRRIDQPQHF. The CDR3 nucleotides read TGTGCCAGTAGTAAATACCGGGACAGGCGAATTGATCAGCCCCAGCATTTT.

V usage is TRBV14 and J usage is TRBJ2-5, with TRBD1 as a possible D gene (6 bases). Trimming shortened V by 5 bases and J by 4 bases, and 11 bases separated the two germline ends. Germline V gene lookup returns CDR1 SGHDN and CDR2 FVKESK. This CDR3 has 13 amino acids. The CDR3 nucleotides are TGTGCCAGCAGCTATCAGGGGCGAGAGACCCAGTACTTC. Residues: CASSYQGRETQYF.

This clone has a handful of counts. CDR3 coding DNA: TGTGCCAGCAGTGTATACTTTCAGCCCCAGCATTTT. It specifies CASSVYFQPQHF. V usage is TRBV6-1 and J usage is TRBJ1-5, with D unclear. CDR1 and CDR2 from the germline V gene are MNHNS and SASEGT. V gave up 4 bases and J gave up 6 bases, with 7 bases separating them. CDR3 size: 12 residues.

The table lists this clone with a few counts. CDR3 protein: CARCWDKNNSPLHF. In DNA form, the CDR3 reads TGCGCCCGCTGCTGGGACAAGAATAATTCACCCCTCCACTTT. J is TRBJ1-6 and V is TRBV10-1; a weak D match, TRBD1 (6 bases). The CDR3 contains 14 residues. Germline CDR1 is WNHNN and CDR2 is SYGVQD (reference sequence). Trimming stripped 11 bases from V and 5 bases from J, with 16 bases between.

This clone appeared once. The CDR3 DNA is TGTGCCAGCAGCGTAGTGTCCGCGGATACGCAGTATTTT. Protein sequence: CASSVVSADTQYF. This chain connects TRBV9 to TRBJ2-3; D ambiguous. Between the trimmed V and J ends, which lost 0 bases and 6 bases, there was a span of 8 bases. Looked up from germline, CDR1 is SGDLS and CDR2 is YYNGEE. CDR3 length equals 13 residues.

The chain employs TRBV2 and TRBJ2-1; possible D gene TRBD2, 6 bases. Germline CDR1 is SNHLY and CDR2 is FYNNEI. The CDR3 extends over 15 amino acids. Trimming cost V 2 bases and J 6 bases, with 14 bases left between them. The CDR3 protein is CASSELRDFFNEQFF. As DNA, the CDR3 is TGTGCCAGCAGTGAACTTCGGGACTTTTTCAATGAGCAGTTCTTC.

This clone was picked up one time. V gene TRBV19 combines with J gene TRBJ2-2; D might be TRBD2 (7 bases). The CDR3 extends over 17 amino acids. V was trimmed by 1 base and J by 3 bases, leaving 15 bases between them. Germline-derived CDR1 and CDR2 are LNHDA and SQIVND (reference sequence). Written as DNA, the CDR3 is TGTGCCAGTAGTATAGGGGACTCGGGGGGCCACACCGGGGAGCTGTTTTTT. Residues: CASSIGDSGGHTGELFF.

The chain employs TRBV7-6 and TRBJ2-2; D ambiguous. The CDR3 covers 14 residues. The V gene lost 4 bases and the J gene lost 2 bases, with 8 bases spanning the gap. The V gene's germline CDR1 is SGHVS and CDR2 FNYEAQ. This CDR3 is CASSSSRNTGELFF. Here the CDR3 DNA reads TGTGCCAGCAGCTCATCTAGAAACACCGGGGAGCTGTTTTTT.

The gene calls are TRBV4-1 and TRBJ2-5; TRBD2 agrees at 10 bases. With V trimmed by 1 base and J by 5 bases, 10 bases remained unmatched. The CDR3 runs 17 residues. Germline assignment: CDR1 MGHRA and CDR2 YSYEKL. CDR3 sequence: CASSQAPLAGVWETQYF. The CDR3 nucleotides read TGCGCCAGCAGCCAAGCCCCGCTAGCGGGAGTTTGGGAGACCCAGTACTTC.

The chain links TRBV4-1 to TRBJ1-1; 7 bases fit TRBD1. This CDR3 contains 16 residues. Per the germline V gene, CDR1 is MGHRA and CDR2 is YSYEKL. V lost 1 base, J lost 2 bases, and 7 bases stayed unmatched. The CDR3 nucleotides are TGCGCCAGCAGCCAAGGATTGGCAGGGGGTAACACTGAAGCTTTCTTT. Translated, it gives CASSQGLAGGNTEAFF.

This chain links TRBV7-2 with TRBJ2-3, with 7 bases lining up with TRBD1. Germline CDR1 reads SGHTA; CDR2 reads FQGNSA. The CDR3 is 13 amino acids. Trimming took 8 bases from V and 2 from J; bases not matched to a gene: 4. The CDR3 spells CASGDRVTDTQYF. The CDR3 DNA is TGTGCCAGCGGAGACAGGGTCACAGATACGCAGTATTTT.